This TCR beta chain was retrieved from a study of shared clonotypes between healthy human individuals. CDR1 and CDR2 (germline): SGHNT, YENEEA. Unmatched junction bases numbered 4, after V lost 2 bases and J lost 7 bases. The CDR3 consists of 15 residues. Generated by immunoSEQ multiplex PCR, the TCRdb table keeps only in-frame clones and is missing some. The sample records approximately 640,000 clones, about three quarters being singletons. This clone was observed many times. The chain couples TRBV11-3 to TRBJ2-1; the match to TRBD2 covers 11 bases. The clonotype originates from a woman in her twenties or thirties in good health. The specimen was memory CD4+ T cells sorted from blood. Subset meaning: CD45RA-negative fraction. This chain's CDR3 is CASSLIAGGWNEQFF. The DNA of the CDR3 is TGTGCCAGCAGCTTAATAGCGGGAGGGTGGAATGAGCAGTTCTTC.